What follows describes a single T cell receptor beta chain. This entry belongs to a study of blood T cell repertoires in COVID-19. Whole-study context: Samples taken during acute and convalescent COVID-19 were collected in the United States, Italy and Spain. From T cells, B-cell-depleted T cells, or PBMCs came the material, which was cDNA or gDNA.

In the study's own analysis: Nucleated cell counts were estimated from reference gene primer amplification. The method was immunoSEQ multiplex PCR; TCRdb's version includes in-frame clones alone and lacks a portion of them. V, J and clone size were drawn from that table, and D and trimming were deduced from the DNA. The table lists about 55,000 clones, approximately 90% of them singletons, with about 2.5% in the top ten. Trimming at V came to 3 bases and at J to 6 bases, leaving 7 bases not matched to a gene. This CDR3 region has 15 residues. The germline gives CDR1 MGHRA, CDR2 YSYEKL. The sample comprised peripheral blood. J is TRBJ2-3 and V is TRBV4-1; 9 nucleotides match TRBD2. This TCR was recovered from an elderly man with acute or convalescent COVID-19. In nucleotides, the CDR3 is TGCGCCAGCAGCCACCGCGGGGGGGCGGGCGATACGCAGTATTTT. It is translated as CASSHRGGAGDTQYF.